This TCR beta chain comes out of a study of T cells in Graves' hyperthyroidism and ophthalmopathy (dated by TCRdb to about 2019). Background on the whole study: Peripheral blood was collected at initial diagnosis, before any treatment. To identify TCR V-J signatures that set the groups apart, the researchers used a discovery cohort of more than 95 patients, made up of 40 to 45 with Graves' ophthalmopathy and 57 with stable Graves' hyperthyroidism. An independent validation cohort of around 19 hyperthyroidism patients and more than 15 patients who later progressed to ophthalmopathy tested prospective prediction of ophthalmopathy. The approximately 97 discovery patients were randomly divided into training and test sets at a 7:3 ratio. The study also compared thyroid tissue and blood T-cell repertoires from about six Graves' hyperthyroidism patients. Following sampling, methimazole starting at 30 mg daily was given to hyperthyroidism patients, and high-dose intravenous methylprednisolone was given to ophthalmopathy patients. The paper reports TCR Vbeta CDR3 sequencing of approximately 140 peripheral blood samples: approximately 41 ophthalmopathy, some 80 hyperthyroidism and around 17 progressor patients.

The paper as a whole reports these results and caveats: Most expanded thyroid clonotypes (frequency above 0.001) were also detected in blood, a finding suggesting that blood repertoires may reflect thyroid immune responses. Sample size was not statistically predetermined, and investigators were not blinded to group allocation. Ophthalmopathy was separated from stable hyperthyroidism by a 13 V-J signature model, with 85% to 90% sensitivity and 81% to 82% specificity obtained in cross-validation and 80%/75% obtained in testing. In validation, the model predicted progression to ophthalmopathy a median of roughly 6.2 months before onset, with about 70% sensitivity and about 72% specificity.

The TCR beta CDR3 regions were amplified from RNA transcripts. For the first round of RT-PCR on the TCR CDR3, the HTBI primer set was used together with the Qiagen OneStep RT-PCR kit. A second multiplex PCR round built the libraries, followed by size selection and purification. Libraries were sequenced paired-end with 100 bp reads on an Illumina HiSeq2000. Regarding the original processing steps: Raw data were processed with SOAPnuke, discarding reads with adapters, uncalled bases, mean Phred below 15, or no exact constant-primer or identifier match. High-quality paired reads were merged using COPE v1.2.5, and each unique nucleotide sequence was defined as a clonotype. MiTCR v1.1 was used to align clonotypes to the IMGT TRBV, TRBD and TRBJ reference segments. Only V-J combinations with frequency above 0.0001, covering 99% to 99.2% of repertoires, were analysed. The TCS score was defined as the ratio of F50 (clonal expansion) to E x V (chaos), calculated using BLOSUM62-based TCRdist between CDR3 peptides within each V-J. Welch's t-statistics and random forest reduced 514 V-J features to 13, which were used in a naive Bayes classifier (R e1071). TCRdb reprocessing: public reads trimmed at Q25 with fastp, clones called with MiXCR, in-frame beta chains kept. Rows matching on CDR3 protein sequence are summarized as one entry with the most common DNA and genes. TCRdb's processing, not the study's, gives the V and J calls here. The sample records approximately 300,000 distinct CDR3 sequences, about a sixth of which are singletons. The top ten clonotypes cover about 51% of the sample.

This clonotype was counted ten times or more. The antigen it recognizes is unknown. Within one base of it there is no much larger clone, and no base qualities were kept. Via the germline V gene, CDR1 is MNHEY and CDR2 SVGEGT. From cysteine to phenylalanine, the CDR3 is 14 amino acids long. The read is trimmed to its CDR3 DNA, 42 bases read in frame from base 1. The junction shows trimming of 6 bases on V and 0 bases on J, plus 8 bases between the germline ends. Ophthalmopathy patients had moderately to severely active disease, with a Clinical Activity Score of 3 or more, a NOSPECS grade of 4 or more, and a disease duration of less than 3 months. Exclusion was applied to patients with uncontrolled infections, other autoimmune diseases, pregnancy or lactation. Diagnoses relied on clinical symptoms, serum thyroxine and TRAb, thyroid ultrasound and orbital computed tomography. Ficoll-Paque density gradient centrifugation was used to isolate PBMCs from around 9.1 ml of fresh peripheral blood. Total RNA was extracted using Trizol reagent, and RNA quality was assessed on an Agilent 2100 Bioanalyzer.

This clonotype was sampled from a woman in her sixties with Graves' ophthalmopathy. The rearrangement joined TRBV6-2 or TRBV6-3 to TRBJ2-2, with the D segment identity uncertain. Sequences were obtained from blood. The DNA sequence reads TGTGCCAGCAGCGGCCCGGCGAACACCGGGGAGCTGTTTTTT. Translated, it gives CASSGPANTGELFF.